This TCR beta chain was found in a study of blood T cell repertoires in COVID-19. Germline V lookup: CDR1 LNHDA, CDR2 SQIVND (reference sequence). The length of the CDR3 is 14 residues. Between the trimmed V and J ends, which lost 7 bases and 1 base, there was a span of 13 bases. The protocol was immunoSEQ multiplex PCR, while the TCRdb copy is restricted to in-frame clones and leaves out a portion. There are about 100,000 clones in the sample; nearly 90% occur only once, and around 6% lies in the top ten. This clonotype was obtained from a woman between 55 and 75 years old with acute or convalescent COVID-19. The source material was peripheral blood. The gene calls are TRBV19 and TRBJ1-1; D is perhaps TRBD1 (5 bases). CDR3 sequence (DNA): TGTGCCAGTACCCCCCGGACACAGAACACTGAAGCTTTCTTT. Its protein product is CASTPRTQNTEAFF.